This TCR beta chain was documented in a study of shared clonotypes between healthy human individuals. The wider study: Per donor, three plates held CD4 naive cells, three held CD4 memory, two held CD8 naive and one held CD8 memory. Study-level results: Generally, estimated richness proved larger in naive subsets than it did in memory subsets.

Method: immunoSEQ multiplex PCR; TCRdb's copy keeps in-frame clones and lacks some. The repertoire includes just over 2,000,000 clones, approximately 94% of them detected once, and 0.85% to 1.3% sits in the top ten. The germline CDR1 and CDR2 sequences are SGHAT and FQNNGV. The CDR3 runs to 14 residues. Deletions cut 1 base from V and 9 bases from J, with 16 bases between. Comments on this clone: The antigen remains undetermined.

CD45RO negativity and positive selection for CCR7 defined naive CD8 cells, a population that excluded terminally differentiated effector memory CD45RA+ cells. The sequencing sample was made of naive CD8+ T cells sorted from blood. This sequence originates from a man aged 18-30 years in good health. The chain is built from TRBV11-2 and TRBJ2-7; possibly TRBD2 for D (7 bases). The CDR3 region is CASSLAGGGFAQYF. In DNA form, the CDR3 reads TGTGCCAGCAGCTTAGCTGGGGGGGGCTTCGCGCAGTACTTC.